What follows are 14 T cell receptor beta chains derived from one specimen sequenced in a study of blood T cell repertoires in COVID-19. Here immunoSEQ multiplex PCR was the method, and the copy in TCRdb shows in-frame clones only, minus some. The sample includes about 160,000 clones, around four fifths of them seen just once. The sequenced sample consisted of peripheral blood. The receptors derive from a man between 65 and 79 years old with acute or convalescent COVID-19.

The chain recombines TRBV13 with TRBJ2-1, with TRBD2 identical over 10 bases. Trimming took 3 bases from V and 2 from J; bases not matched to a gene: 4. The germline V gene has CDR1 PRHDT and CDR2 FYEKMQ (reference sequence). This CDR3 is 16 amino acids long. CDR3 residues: CASSLGTSGAYNEQFF. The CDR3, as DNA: TGTGCCAGCAGCTTGGGCACTAGCGGGGCCTACAATGAGCAGTTCTTC.

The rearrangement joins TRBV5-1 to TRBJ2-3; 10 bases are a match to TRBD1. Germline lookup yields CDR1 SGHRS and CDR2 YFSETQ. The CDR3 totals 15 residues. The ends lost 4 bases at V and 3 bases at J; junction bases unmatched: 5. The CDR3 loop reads CASSRDRGRTDTQYF. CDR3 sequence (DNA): TGCGCCAGCAGCCGGGACAGGGGACGTACAGATACGCAGTATTTT. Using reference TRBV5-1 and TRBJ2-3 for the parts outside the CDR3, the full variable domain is KAGVTQTPRYLIKTRGQQVTLSCSPISGHRSVSWYQQTPGQGLQFLFEYFSETQRNKGNFPGRFSGRQFSNSRSEMNVSTLELGDSALYLCASSRDRGRTDTQYFGPGTRLTVL.

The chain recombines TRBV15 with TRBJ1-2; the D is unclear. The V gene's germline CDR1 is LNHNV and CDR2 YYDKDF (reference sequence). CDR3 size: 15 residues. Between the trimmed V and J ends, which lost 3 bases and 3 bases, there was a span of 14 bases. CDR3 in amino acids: CATSSALREDYGYTF. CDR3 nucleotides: TGTGCCACCAGCAGTGCTCTTAGGGAGGACTATGGCTACACCTTC. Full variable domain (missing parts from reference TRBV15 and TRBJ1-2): DAMVIQNPRYQVTQFGKPVTLSCSQTLNHNVMYWYQQKSSQAPKLLFHYYDKDFNNEADTPDNFQSRRPNTSFCFLDIRSPGLGDTAMYLCATSSALREDYGYTFGSGTRLTVV.

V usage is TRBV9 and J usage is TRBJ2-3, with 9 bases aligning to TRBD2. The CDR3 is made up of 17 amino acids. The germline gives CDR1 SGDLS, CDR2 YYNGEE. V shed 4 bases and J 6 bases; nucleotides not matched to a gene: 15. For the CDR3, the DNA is TGTGCCAGCAGCTCACGAGGGAGAGCGGGAGGATCGGATACGCAGTATTTT. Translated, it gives CASSSRGRAGGSDTQYF.

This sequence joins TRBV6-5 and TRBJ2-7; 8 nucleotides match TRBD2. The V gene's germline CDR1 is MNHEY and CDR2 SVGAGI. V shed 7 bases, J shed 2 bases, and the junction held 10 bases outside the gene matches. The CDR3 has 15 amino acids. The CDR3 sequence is CASIQPAGGTYEQYF. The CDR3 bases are TGTGCCAGCATTCAACCCGCGGGGGGTACCTACGAGCAGTACTTC.

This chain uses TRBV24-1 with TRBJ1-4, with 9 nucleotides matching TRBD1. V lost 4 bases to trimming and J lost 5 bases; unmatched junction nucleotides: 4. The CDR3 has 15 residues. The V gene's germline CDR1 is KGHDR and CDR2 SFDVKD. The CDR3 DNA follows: TGTGCCACCAGTGAGCATACAGGGGGCAATGAAAAACTGTTTTTT. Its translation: CATSEHTGGNEKLFF.

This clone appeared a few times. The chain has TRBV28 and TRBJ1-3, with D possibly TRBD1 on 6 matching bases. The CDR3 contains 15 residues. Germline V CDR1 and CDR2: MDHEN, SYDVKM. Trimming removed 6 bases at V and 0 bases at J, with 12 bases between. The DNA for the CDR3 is TGTGCCAGCAGCCTCCGACAGGTCTCTGGAAACACCATATATTTT. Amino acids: CASSLRQVSGNTIYF.

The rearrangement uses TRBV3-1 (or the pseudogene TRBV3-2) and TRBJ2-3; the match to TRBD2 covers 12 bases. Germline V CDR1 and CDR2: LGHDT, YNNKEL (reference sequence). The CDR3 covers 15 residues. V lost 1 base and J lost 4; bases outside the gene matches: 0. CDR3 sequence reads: CASSQGLAGADTQYF. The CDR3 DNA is TGTGCCAGCAGCCAAGGACTAGCGGGGGCAGATACGCAGTATTTT.

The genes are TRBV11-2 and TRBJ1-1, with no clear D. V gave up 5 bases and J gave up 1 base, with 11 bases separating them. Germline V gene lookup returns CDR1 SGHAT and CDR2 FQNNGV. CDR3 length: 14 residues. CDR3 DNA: TGTGCCAGCAGCCCACTGTTGCAGAACACTGAAGCTTTCTTT. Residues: CASSPLLQNTEAFF.

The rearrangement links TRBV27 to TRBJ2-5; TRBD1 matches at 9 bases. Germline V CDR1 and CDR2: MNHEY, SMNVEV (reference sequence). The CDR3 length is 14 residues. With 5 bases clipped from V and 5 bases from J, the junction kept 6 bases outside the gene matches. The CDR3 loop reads CASSQQGAGETQYF. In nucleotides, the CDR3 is TGTGCCAGCAGTCAACAGGGGGCAGGGGAGACCCAGTACTTC.

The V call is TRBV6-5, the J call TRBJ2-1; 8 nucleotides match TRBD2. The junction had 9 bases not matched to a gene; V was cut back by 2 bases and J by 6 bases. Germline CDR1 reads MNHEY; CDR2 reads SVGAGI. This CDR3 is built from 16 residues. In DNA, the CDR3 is TGTGCCAGCAGTTACCTAGTGGACGGGGGGGGCAATGAGCAGTTCTTC. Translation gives CASSYLVDGGGNEQFF.

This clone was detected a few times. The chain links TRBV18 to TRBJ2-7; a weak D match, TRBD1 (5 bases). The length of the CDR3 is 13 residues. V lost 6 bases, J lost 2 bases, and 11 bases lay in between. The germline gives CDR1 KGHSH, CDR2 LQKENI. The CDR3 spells CASSGQGPYEQYF. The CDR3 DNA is TGTGCCAGCTCTGGGCAGGGCCCCTACGAGCAGTACTTC. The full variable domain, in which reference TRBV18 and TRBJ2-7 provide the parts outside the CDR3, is NAGVMQNPRHLVRRRGQEARLRCSPMKGHSHVYWYRQLPEEGLKFMVYLQKENIIDESGMPKERFSAEFPKEGPSILRIQQVVRGDSAAYFCASSGQGPYEQYFGPGTRLTVT.

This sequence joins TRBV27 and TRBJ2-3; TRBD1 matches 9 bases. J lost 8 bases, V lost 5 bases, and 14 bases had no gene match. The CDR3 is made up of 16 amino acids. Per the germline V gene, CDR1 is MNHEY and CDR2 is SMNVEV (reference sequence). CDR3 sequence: CASSPGQGPAELTQYF. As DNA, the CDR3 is TGTGCCAGCAGTCCGGGACAGGGTCCGGCTGAGCTTACGCAGTATTTT.

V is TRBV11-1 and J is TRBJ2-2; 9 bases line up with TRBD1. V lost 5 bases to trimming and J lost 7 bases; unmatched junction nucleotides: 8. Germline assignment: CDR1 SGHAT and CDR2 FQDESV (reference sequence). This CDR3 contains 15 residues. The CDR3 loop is CASSRGTGQIGELFF. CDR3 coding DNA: TGTGCCAGCAGCCGGGGGACAGGGCAAATCGGGGAGCTGTTTTTT. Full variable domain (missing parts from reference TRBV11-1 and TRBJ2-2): EAEVAQSPRYKITEKSQAVAFWCDPISGHATLYWYRQILGQGPELLVQFQDESVVDDSQLPKDRFSAERLKGVDSTLKIQPAELGDSAMYLCASSRGTGQIGELFFGEGSRLTVL.